The source of this TCR beta chain is a study of neurological immune-mediated disorders. The V gene lost 2 bases and the J gene lost 1 base, with 10 bases spanning the gap. CDR1 and CDR2 from the germline V gene are SEHNR and FQNEAQ (reference sequence). This CDR3 has 15 amino acids. This clonotype was recorded at least ten times. No antigen is known for it. Unsorted libraries were generated from 2 million PBMCs. These cells had been stored in RNAlater at -80 C. One entry per CDR3 protein, called by TCRdb with MiXCR from the 5' RACE reads. The sample yields approximately 66,000 distinct CDR3 sequences, 4.5% to 5.5% seen once. Study outcomes and limitations: Phylogenetic grouping placed 18 of 34 multiple sclerosis patients' repertoires in one related-CDR3 cluster, a possible signature. Patients with HTLV-1-associated myelopathy had the highest level of TCR clonal expansion, whereas patients with multiple sclerosis had the lowest level, falling beneath the level found in healthy controls.

The sequencing sample was made of PBMCs. This sequence was found in a man aged 25 to 40 with multiple sclerosis. The chain joins TRBV7-9 to TRBJ2-3; D not certain. CDR3 loop: CASSLTVPGTDTQYF. In nucleotides, the CDR3 is TGTGCCAGCAGCTTAACTGTGCCGGGCACAGATACGCAGTATTTT.